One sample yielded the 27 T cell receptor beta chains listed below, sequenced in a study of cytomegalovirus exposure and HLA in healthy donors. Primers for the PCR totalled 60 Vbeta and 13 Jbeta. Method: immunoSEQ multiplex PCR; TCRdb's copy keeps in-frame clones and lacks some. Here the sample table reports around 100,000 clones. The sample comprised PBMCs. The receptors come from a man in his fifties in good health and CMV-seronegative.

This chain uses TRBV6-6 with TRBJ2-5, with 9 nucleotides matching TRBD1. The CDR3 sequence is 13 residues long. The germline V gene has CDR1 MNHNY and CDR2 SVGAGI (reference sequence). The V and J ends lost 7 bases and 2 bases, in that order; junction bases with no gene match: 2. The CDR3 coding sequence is TGTGCCAGCACGGACAGGGGACAAGAGACCCAGTACTTC. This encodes CASTDRGQETQYF.

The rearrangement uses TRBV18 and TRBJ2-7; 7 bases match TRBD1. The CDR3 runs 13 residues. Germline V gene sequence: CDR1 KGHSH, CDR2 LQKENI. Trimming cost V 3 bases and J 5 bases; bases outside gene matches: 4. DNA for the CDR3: TGTGCCAGCTCACCGGGACAGTCCAACGAGCAGTACTTC. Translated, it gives CASSPGQSNEQYF.

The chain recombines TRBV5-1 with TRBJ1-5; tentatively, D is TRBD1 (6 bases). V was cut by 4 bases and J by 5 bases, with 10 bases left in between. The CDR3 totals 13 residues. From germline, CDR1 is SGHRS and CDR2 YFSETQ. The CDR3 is CASSAEGDQPQHF. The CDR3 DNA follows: TGCGCCAGCAGCGCTGAGGGGGATCAGCCCCAGCATTTT.

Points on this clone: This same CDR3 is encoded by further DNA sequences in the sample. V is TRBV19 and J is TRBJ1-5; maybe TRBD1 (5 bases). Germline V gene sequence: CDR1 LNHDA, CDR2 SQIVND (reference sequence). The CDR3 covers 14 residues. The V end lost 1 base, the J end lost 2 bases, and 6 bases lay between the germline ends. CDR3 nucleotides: TGTGCCAGTAGTATAGTCAGGGGCAATCAGCCCCAGCATTTT. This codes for CASSIVRGNQPQHF.

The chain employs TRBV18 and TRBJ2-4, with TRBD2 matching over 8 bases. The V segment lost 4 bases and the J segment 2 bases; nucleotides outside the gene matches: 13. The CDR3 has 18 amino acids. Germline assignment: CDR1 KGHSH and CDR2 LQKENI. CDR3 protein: CASSLSGSIGGSKNIQYF. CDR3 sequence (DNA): TGTGCCAGCTCACTCAGCGGGAGCATTGGGGGGTCCAAAAACATTCAGTACTTC.

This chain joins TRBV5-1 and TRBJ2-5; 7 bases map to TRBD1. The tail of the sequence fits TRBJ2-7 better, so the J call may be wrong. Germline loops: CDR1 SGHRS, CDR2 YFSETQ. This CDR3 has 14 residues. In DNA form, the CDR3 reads TGCGCCAGCAGTCCAACCGGGACAGCCTACGAGCAGTACTTC. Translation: CASSPTGTAYEQYF.

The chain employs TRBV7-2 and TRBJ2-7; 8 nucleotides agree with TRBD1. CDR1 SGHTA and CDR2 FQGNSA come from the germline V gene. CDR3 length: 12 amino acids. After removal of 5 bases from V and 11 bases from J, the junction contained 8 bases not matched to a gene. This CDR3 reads CASSLGQGMKYF. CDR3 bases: TGTGCCAGCAGCCTAGGACAGGGAATGAAGTACTTC.

The CDR3 sequence: CASSPTPGYEQYF. For the CDR3, the DNA is TGTGCCAGCTCACCCACACCAGGGTACGAGCAGTACTTC. This sequence joins TRBV18 and TRBJ2-7, with a possible D match to TRBD1 (5 bases). CDR1 and CDR2 from the germline V gene are KGHSH and LQKENI. This CDR3 spans 13 amino acids. V shed 3 bases and J shed 4 bases, with 10 bases lying between them.

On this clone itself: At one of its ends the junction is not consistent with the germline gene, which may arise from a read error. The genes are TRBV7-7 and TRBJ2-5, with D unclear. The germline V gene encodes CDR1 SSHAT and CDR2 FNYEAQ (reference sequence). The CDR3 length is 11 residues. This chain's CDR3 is CASSAGETQYF. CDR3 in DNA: TGTGCTAGCAGCGCCGGAGAGACCCAGTACTTC. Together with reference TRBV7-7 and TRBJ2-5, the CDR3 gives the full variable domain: GAGVSQSPRYKVTKRGQDVTLRCDPISSHATLYWYQQALGQGPEFLTYFNYEAQPDKSGLPSDRFSAERPEGSISTLTIQRTEQRDSAMYRCASSAGETQYFGPGTRLLVL.

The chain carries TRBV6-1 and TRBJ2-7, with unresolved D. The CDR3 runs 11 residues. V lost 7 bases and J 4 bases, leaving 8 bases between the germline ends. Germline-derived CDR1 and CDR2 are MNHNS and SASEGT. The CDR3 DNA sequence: TGTGCCAGCAATACTATATACGAGCAGTACTTC. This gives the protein CASNTIYEQYF.

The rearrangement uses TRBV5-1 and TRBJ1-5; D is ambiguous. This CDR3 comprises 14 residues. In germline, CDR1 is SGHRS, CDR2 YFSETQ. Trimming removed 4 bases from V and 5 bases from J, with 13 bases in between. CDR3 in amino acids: CASSLIPSDQPQHF. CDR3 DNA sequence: TGCGCCAGCAGCCTGATCCCCAGCGATCAGCCCCAGCATTTT.

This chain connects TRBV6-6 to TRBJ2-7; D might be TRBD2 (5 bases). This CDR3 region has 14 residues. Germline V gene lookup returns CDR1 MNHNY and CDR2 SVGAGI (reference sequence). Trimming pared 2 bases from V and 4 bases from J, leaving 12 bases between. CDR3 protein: CASSYDSGIYEQYF. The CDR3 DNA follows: TGTGCCAGCAGTTACGACTCGGGGATATACGAGCAGTACTTC.

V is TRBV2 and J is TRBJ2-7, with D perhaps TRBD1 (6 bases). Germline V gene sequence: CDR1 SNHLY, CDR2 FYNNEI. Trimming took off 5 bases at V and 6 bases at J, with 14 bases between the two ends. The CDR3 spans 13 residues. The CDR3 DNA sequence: TGTGCCAGCAGTCTTCGACAGGACCTCGAGCAGTACTTC. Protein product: CASSLRQDLEQYF.

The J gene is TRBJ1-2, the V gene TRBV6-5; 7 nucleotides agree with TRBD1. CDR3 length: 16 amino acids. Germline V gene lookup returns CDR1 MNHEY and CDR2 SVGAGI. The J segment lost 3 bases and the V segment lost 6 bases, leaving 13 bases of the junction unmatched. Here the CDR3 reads CASSYTLLQGDYGYTF. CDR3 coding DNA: TGTGCCAGCAGCTACACCCTCCTTCAGGGGGACTATGGCTACACCTTC.

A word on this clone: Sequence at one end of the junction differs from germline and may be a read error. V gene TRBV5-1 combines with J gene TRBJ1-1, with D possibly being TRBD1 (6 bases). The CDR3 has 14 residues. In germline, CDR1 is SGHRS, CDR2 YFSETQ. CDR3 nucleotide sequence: TGCGCCGGCAGCTTCCAGGGGTCGGGCACTGAAGCTTTCTTT. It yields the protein CAGSFQGSGTEAFF.

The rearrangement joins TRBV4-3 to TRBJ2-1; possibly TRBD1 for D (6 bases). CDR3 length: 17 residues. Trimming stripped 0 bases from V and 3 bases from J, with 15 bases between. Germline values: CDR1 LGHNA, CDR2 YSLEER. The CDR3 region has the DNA TGCGCCAGCAGCCAAGATGGTTGGACAGCGCACTACAATGAGCAGTTCTTC. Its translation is CASSQDGWTAHYNEQFF.

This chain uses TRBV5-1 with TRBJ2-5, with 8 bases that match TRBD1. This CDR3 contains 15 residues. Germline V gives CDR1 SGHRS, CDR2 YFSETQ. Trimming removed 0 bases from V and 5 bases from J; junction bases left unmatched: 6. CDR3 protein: CASSLAGGPGETQYF. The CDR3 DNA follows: TGCGCCAGCAGCTTGGCAGGGGGCCCTGGGGAGACCCAGTACTTC.

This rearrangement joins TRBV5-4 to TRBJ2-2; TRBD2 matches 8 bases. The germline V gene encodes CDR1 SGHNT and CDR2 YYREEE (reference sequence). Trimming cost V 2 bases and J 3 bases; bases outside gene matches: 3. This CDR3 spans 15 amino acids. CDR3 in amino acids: CASSLAGVDTGELFF. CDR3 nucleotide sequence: TGTGCCAGCAGCTTAGCGGGGGTTGACACCGGGGAGCTGTTTTTT.

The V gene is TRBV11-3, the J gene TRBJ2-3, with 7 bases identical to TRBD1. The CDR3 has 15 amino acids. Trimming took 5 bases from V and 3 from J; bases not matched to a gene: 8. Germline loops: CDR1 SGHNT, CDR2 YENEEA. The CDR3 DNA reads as TGTGCCAGCAGCAAAGGGACAGTAAAAACAGATACGCAGTATTTT. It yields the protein CASSKGTVKTDTQYF.

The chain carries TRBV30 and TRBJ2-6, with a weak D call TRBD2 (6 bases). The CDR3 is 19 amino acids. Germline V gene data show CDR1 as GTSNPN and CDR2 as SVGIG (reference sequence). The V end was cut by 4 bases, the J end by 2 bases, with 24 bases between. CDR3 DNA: TGTGCCTGGACCTGGGACTTCGGGACCGCGGGCGCTGGGGCCAACGTCCTGACTTTC. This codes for CAWTWDFGTAGAGANVLTF.

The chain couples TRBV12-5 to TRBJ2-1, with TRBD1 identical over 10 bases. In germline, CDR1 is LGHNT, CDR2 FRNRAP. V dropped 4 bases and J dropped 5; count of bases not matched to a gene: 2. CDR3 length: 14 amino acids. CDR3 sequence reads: CASGSGQGNNEQFF. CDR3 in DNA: TGTGCTAGTGGTTCGGGACAGGGGAACAATGAGCAGTTCTTC.

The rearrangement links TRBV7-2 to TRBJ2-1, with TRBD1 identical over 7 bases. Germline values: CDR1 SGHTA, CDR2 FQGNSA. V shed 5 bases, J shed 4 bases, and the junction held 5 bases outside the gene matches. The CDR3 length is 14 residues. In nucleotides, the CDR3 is TGTGCCAGCAGCAATGTACAGGGGTACAATGAGCAGTTCTTC. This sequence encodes CASSNVQGYNEQFF.

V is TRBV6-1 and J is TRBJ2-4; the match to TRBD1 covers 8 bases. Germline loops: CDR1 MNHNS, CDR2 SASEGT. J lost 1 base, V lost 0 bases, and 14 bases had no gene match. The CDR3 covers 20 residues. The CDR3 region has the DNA TGTGCCAGCAGTGAAGCAGGCCAGGGGGCTGTGTTCCAGGCCAAAAACATTCAGTACTTC. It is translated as CASSEAGQGAVFQAKNIQYF.

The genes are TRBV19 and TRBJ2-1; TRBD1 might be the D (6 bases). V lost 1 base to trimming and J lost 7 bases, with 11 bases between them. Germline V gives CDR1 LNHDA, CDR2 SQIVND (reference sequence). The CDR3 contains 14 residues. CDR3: CASSIGQGLNEQFF. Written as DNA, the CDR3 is TGTGCCAGTAGTATAGGGCAGGGGTTGAATGAGCAGTTCTTC.

CDR3 sequence reads: CASSPHPGATYEQYF. In nucleotides, the CDR3 is TGTGCCAGCTCACCTCACCCAGGGGCGACCTACGAGCAGTACTTC. The chain couples TRBV18 to TRBJ2-7, with D possibly TRBD1 on 6 matching bases. The CDR3 sequence is 15 residues long. Deletions cut 3 bases from V and 2 bases from J, with 14 bases between. Germline V CDR1 and CDR2: KGHSH, LQKENI. Full variable domain (outside the CDR3, taken from reference TRBV18 and TRBJ2-7): NAGVMQNPRHLVRRRGQEARLRCSPMKGHSHVYWYRQLPEEGLKFMVYLQKENIIDESGMPKERFSAEFPKEGPSILRIQQVVRGDSAAYFCASSPHPGATYEQYFGPGTRLTVT.

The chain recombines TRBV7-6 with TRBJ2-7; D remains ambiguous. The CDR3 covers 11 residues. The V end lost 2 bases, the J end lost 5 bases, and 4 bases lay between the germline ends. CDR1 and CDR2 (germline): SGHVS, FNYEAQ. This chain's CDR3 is CASSLYNEQYF. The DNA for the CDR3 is TGTGCCAGCAGCTTATATAACGAGCAGTACTTC.

The CDR3 here is CATAARQALNGYTF. The DNA for the CDR3 is TGTGCCACCGCGGCCCGACAGGCACTTAATGGCTACACCTTC. J is TRBJ1-2 and V is TRBV27; D is possibly TRBD1 (6 bases). The CDR3 is 14 residues long. The V end was cut by 10 bases, the J end by 6 bases, with 21 bases between. Germline CDR1 and CDR2: MNHEY and SMNVEV (reference sequence).